Below are 25 T cell receptor beta chains sequenced from a single sample in a study of OX40 agonist ivuxolimab in advanced cancers. Measured with immunoSEQ multiplex PCR; TCRdb has only the in-frame clones, and not every one. The sample lists tens of thousands of clones, about 87% occurring once. The input for sequencing was CD4+ or CD8+ T cells sorted from blood, taken in a trial of the OX40 agonist ivuxolimab. Every receptor here comes from an adult with an advanced solid tumor such as melanoma, head and neck, liver or kidney cancer.

This clone was counted a few times. This chain links TRBV4-2 with TRBJ2-7; 8 positions match TRBD2. This CDR3 has 15 residues. Germline V gene data show CDR1 as LGHNA and CDR2 as YNFKEQ. The ends lost 1 base at V and 2 bases at J; junction bases unmatched: 4. DNA of the CDR3: TGTGCCAGCAGCCAAGCTACTAGCGGACCCTACGAGCAGTACTTC. It specifies CASSQATSGPYEQYF.

This sequence joins TRBV6-6 and TRBJ2-3; TRBD2 matches at 11 bases. Germline assignment: CDR1 MNHNY and CDR2 SVGAGI (reference sequence). Germline trimming cut 4 bases from V and 10 bases from J; bases unmatched to any gene: 13. The CDR3 sequence is 16 residues long. The CDR3 DNA reads as TGTGCCAGCAGTTTAACTAGCGGGGGCCCCCCGAGAGCGCAGTATTTT. Amino acid sequence: CASSLTSGGPPRAQYF.

CDR3 region: CASSLGQLSYEQYF. CDR3 coding DNA: TGTGCCAGCAGCTTGGGACAGTTATCCTACGAGCAGTACTTC. The V gene is TRBV7-8, the J gene TRBJ2-7, with TRBD1 identical over 7 bases. CDR1 and CDR2 from the germline V gene are SGHVS and FQNEAQ. This CDR3 region has 14 residues. The J segment lost 1 base and the V segment lost 3 bases, leaving 3 bases of the junction unmatched. The variable domain in full, completed from reference TRBV7-8 and TRBJ2-7, reads GAGVSQSPRYKVAKRGQDVALRCDPISGHVSLFWYQQALGQGPEFLTYFQNEAQLDKSGLPSDRFFAERPEGSVSTLKIQRTQQEDSAVYLCASSLGQLSYEQYFGPGTRLTVT.

For this clone: Other DNA variants within this sample encode the same CDR3. J is TRBJ1-1 and V is TRBV7-3; 7 bases match TRBD1. Germline V lookup: CDR1 SGHTA, CDR2 FQGTGA. CDR3 length: 13 residues. Trimming removed 2 bases from V and 3 bases from J; junction bases left unmatched: 0. CDR3: CASSLQGDTEAFF. The DNA for the CDR3 is TGTGCCAGCAGCTTACAGGGGGACACTGAAGCTTTCTTT.

V gene TRBV5-1 combines with J gene TRBJ1-2, with 9 bases lining up with TRBD1. With V trimmed by 4 bases and J by 7 bases, 2 bases remained unmatched. Germline CDR1 reads SGHRS; CDR2 reads YFSETQ. The CDR3 has 12 residues. CDR3 coding DNA: TGCGCCAGCAGCAGGGACAGGGTTGGCTACACCTTC. Translation: CASSRDRVGYTF.

In DNA, the CDR3 is TGTGCCAGCAGCTGGCAGGGAAAGACCCAGTACTTC. Protein: CASSWQGKTQYF. The chain uses TRBV11-1 and TRBJ2-5; tentatively, D is TRBD1 (5 bases). The CDR3 loop spans 12 amino acids. CDR1 is SGHAT and CDR2 is FQDESV in the germline V gene (reference sequence). Trimming pared 4 bases from V and 6 bases from J, leaving 9 bases between.

This clone was detected only a few times. The chain carries TRBV6-1 and TRBJ1-1; 9 bases fit TRBD1. CDR3 length: 13 residues. Trimming removed 6 bases from V and 4 bases from J; junction bases left unmatched: 3. In germline, CDR1 is MNHNS, CDR2 SASEGT. This CDR3 reads CASRLTGGTEAFF. The CDR3 region has the DNA TGTGCCAGCAGACTGACAGGGGGCACTGAAGCTTTCTTT.

The chain recombines TRBV18 with TRBJ2-1; tentatively, D is TRBD1 (6 bases). With 6 bases removed from V and 9 bases from J, the gap between germline ends came to 15 bases. CDR1 is KGHSH, CDR2 LQKENI, per germline. This CDR3 has 13 amino acids. CDR3 residues: CASSALPRGEQFF. The CDR3 DNA sequence: TGTGCCAGCTCCGCCCTACCCAGGGGTGAGCAGTTCTTC.

This clone was detected only a few times. The chain recombines TRBV23-1 with TRBJ2-7; no reliable D call. TRBV23-1 falls under the ORF class, with uncertain function. The CDR3 consists of 13 residues. CDR3: CAYFPGASREQYF. DNA of the CDR3: TGCGCTTACTTCCCGGGCGCCTCGCGCGAGCAGTACTTC.

The chain carries TRBV27 and TRBJ2-7; 7 bases are shared with TRBD2. Losses at the gene ends were 0 bases for V and 1 base for J; bases not matched to a gene: 12. The CDR3 loop spans 18 amino acids. Germline CDR1 reads MNHEY; CDR2 reads SMNVEV (reference sequence). The CDR3 loop is CASSLSIPQAGLSYEQYF. The CDR3 nucleotides read TGTGCCAGCAGTTTATCTATCCCCCAAGCGGGGCTATCCTACGAGCAGTACTTC.

This clone occurred once. V usage is TRBV19 and J usage is TRBJ2-1; no reliable D call. Deletions cut 5 bases from V and 3 bases from J, with 14 bases between. From germline, CDR1 is LNHDA and CDR2 SQIVND (reference sequence). The CDR3 has 15 amino acids. The CDR3 sequence is CASSLTSSLYNEQFF. The CDR3 DNA sequence: TGTGCCAGTAGTCTGACCTCATCCCTCTACAATGAGCAGTTCTTC. The full variable domain, rest sourced from reference TRBV19 and TRBJ2-1, is DGGITQSPKYLFRKEGQNVTLSCEQNLNHDAMYWYRQDPGQGLRLIYYSQIVNDFQKGDIAEGYSVSREKKESFPLTVTSAQKNPTAFYLCASSLTSSLYNEQFFGPGTRLTVL.

The gene calls are TRBV10-3 and TRBJ2-7, with D uncertain. The CDR3 runs 12 residues. Germline CDR1 ENHRY, CDR2 SYGVKD. V lost 8 bases and J lost 2, with 10 bases in between. This CDR3 reads CAIGRGTYEQYF. The DNA for the CDR3 is TGTGCCATCGGCCGTGGAACCTACGAGCAGTACTTC.

V usage is TRBV7-2 and J usage is TRBJ2-1; D is perhaps TRBD1 (6 bases). The CDR3 totals 15 residues. Looked up from germline, CDR1 is SGHTA and CDR2 is FQGNSA. V gave up 2 bases and J gave up 0 bases, with 8 bases separating them. The chain's CDR3 is CASSLRGSSYNEQFF. As DNA, the CDR3 is TGTGCCAGCAGCTTAAGGGGGAGCTCCTACAATGAGCAGTTCTTC.

This chain joins TRBV19 and TRBJ2-5; 10 bases are shared with TRBD1. The CDR3 totals 15 residues. V was pared by 6 bases and J by 1 base, with 5 bases of the junction left unmatched. CDR1 LNHDA and CDR2 SQIVND come from the germline V gene (reference sequence). In DNA, the CDR3 is TGTGCCAGTAGAGCCCGGACAGGGGGCCAAGAGACCCAGTACTTC. Its protein product is CASRARTGGQETQYF.

The chain links TRBV7-6 to TRBJ2-2, with D perhaps matching TRBD1 (6 bases). In germline, CDR1 is SGHVS, CDR2 FNYEAQ. Trimming pared 5 bases from V and 0 bases from J, leaving 13 bases between. This CDR3 is 16 amino acids long. CDR3 in DNA: TGTGCCAGCAGCCCCCTGACAGGTTCGAACACCGGGGAGCTGTTTTTT. It specifies CASSPLTGSNTGELFF.

This chain joins TRBV2 and TRBJ2-5; no clear D gene. The CDR3 is 12 amino acids. V gave up 8 bases and J gave up 5 bases, with 12 bases separating them. CDR1 is SNHLY and CDR2 is FYNNEI in the germline V gene. CDR3 nucleotide sequence: TGTGCCAGCGCGTGGGGTTCCGAGACCCAGTACTTC. Protein product: CASAWGSETQYF.

This chain links TRBV10-3 with TRBJ1-5; 9 nucleotides match TRBD1. The CDR3 spans 14 residues. The V gene's germline CDR1 is ENHRY and CDR2 SYGVKD. After removal of 6 bases from V and 5 bases from J, the junction contained 5 bases not matched to a gene. Written as DNA, the CDR3 is TGTGCCATCAGCCGGGACAGGGAAGATCAGCCCCAGCATTTT. This codes for CAISRDREDQPQHF.

DNA for the CDR3: TGTGCCACCAGATCAGGACATAGCAATCAGCCCCAGCATTTT. Its protein product is CATRSGHSNQPQHF. The chain carries TRBV15 and TRBJ1-5; a possible D gene is TRBD1 (5 bases). This CDR3 contains 14 residues. The V and J ends lost 6 bases and 0 bases respectively, with 9 bases between them. CDR1 LNHNV and CDR2 YYDKDF come from the germline V gene (reference sequence).

This clone was counted once. This chain links TRBV6-6 with TRBJ2-1; the D is unclear. CDR3 size: 13 residues. The V end was cut by 6 bases, the J end by 2 bases, with 8 bases between. Germline CDR1 reads MNHNY; CDR2 reads SVGAGI (reference sequence). DNA for the CDR3: TGTGCCAGCAGCTCCGGAGCCTACAATGAGCAGTTCTTC. This encodes CASSSGAYNEQFF.

This chain uses TRBV5-1 with TRBJ2-5; the D is unclear. Trimming cost V 4 bases and J 1 base, with 11 bases left between them. Germline values: CDR1 SGHRS, CDR2 YFSETQ. This CDR3 spans 14 amino acids. CDR3 nucleotide sequence: TGCGCCAGCAGCATTGGAATGGCCCAAGAGACCCAGTACTTC. It yields the protein CASSIGMAQETQYF.

This CDR3 reads CASSYLYEQYF. CDR3 in DNA: TGTGCCAGCAGTTACTTATACGAGCAGTACTTC. The V and J genes are TRBV6-5 and TRBJ2-7; D is ambiguous. Trimming took 1 base from V and 4 from J, leaving 2 bases between them. CDR3 length: 11 residues. Germline V gives CDR1 MNHEY, CDR2 SVGAGI.

V usage is TRBV19 and J usage is TRBJ2-7; D is unclear. The CDR3 totals 12 residues. The V gene's germline CDR1 is LNHDA and CDR2 SQIVND (reference sequence). With 5 bases removed from V and 7 bases from J, the gap between germline ends came to 12 bases. CDR3 nucleotides: TGTGCCAGTAGTCAGAAACTCGGTGAGCAGTACTTC. Translating gives CASSQKLGEQYF.

This clone was counted once. This sequence joins TRBV5-1 and TRBJ2-1; D might be TRBD1 (6 bases). Germline lookup yields CDR1 SGHRS and CDR2 YFSETQ. V was cut by 0 bases and J by 0 bases, with 10 bases left in between. The CDR3 loop spans 16 amino acids. As DNA, the CDR3 is TGCGCCAGCAGCTTGGACAGGGCGAGCTCCTACAATGAGCAGTTCTTC. It codes for CASSLDRASSYNEQFF.

This sequence joins TRBV6-6 and TRBJ1-1; D not resolved. Germline-derived CDR1 and CDR2 are MNHNY and SVGAGI (reference sequence). V lost 5 bases and J lost 0, with 10 bases in between. There are 14 residues in the CDR3. This CDR3 is CASSPQFMNTEAFF. CDR3 nucleotide sequence: TGTGCCAGCAGTCCCCAGTTTATGAACACTGAAGCTTTCTTT.

The chain couples TRBV18 to TRBJ1-5, with D perhaps matching TRBD1 (5 bases). V gave up 5 bases and J gave up 4 bases, with 18 bases separating them. Per germline, CDR1 KGHSH and CDR2 LQKENI. The CDR3 contains 16 residues. The chain's CDR3 is CASSSSPQGINQPQHF. CDR3 sequence (DNA): TGTGCCAGCTCAAGTTCTCCCCAGGGTATTAATCAGCCCCAGCATTTT.